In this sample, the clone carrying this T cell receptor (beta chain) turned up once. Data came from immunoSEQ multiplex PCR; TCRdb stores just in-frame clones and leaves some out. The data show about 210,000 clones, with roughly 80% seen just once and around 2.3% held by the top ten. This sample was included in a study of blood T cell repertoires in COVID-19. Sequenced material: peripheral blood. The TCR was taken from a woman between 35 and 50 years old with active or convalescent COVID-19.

CDR3 coding DNA: TGCGCCAGCTCCGTTCAGGGGCCAAACTCTGGAAACACCATATATTTT. Its protein product is CASSVQGPNSGNTIYF. This rearrangement joins TRBV5-1 to TRBJ1-3; D might be TRBD1 (6 bases). Germline V gene data show CDR1 as SGHRS and CDR2 as YFSETQ. The CDR3 covers 16 residues. With 7 bases removed from V and 0 bases from J, the gap between germline ends came to 17 bases. Full variable domain (rest looked up from reference TRBV5-1 and TRBJ1-3): KAGVTQTPRYLIKTRGQQVTLSCSPISGHRSVSWYQQTPGQGLQFLFEYFSETQRNKGNFPGRFSGRQFSNSRSEMNVSTLELGDSALYLCASSVQGPNSGNTIYFGEGSWLTVV.